Below, one T cell receptor beta chain is given with its context. Per the germline V gene, CDR1 is SGHRS and CDR2 is YFSETQ. This CDR3 contains 15 residues. With 5 bases removed from V and 1 base from J, the gap between germline ends came to 12 bases. This entry is derived from a study of blood T cell repertoires in COVID-19. Profiled with immunoSEQ multiplex PCR; TCRdb holds only in-frame clones, not every one. The data contain more than 150,000 clones, approximately 80% of them singletons. Within 2 weeks before study entry, exposed participants met a COVID-19 case. The V call is TRBV5-1, the J call TRBJ2-2; the D gene is possibly TRBD1 (6 bases). This sequence originates from a man aged 60 to 75 who had been exposed to COVID-19. Sequencing was done on a sample of PBMCs or T cells enriched from blood (not recorded which). The DNA of the CDR3 is TGCGCCAGCAGTGCAGGGGCCCAGAACACCGGGGAGCTGTTTTTT. Protein sequence: CASSAGAQNTGELFF.